Sequencing of this T cell receptor beta chain was carried out in a study of cytomegalovirus exposure and HLA in healthy donors. Amplification used 60 Vbeta primers and 13 Jbeta primers. Clones were read by immunoSEQ multiplex PCR, and TCRdb kept only the in-frame ones, dropping some. The sample consists of 200,000 to 250,000 clones, more than 75% of them appearing once. The germline V and J ends were trimmed by 2 bases and 2 bases, with 13 bases remaining between them. The CDR3 totals 15 residues. Per germline, CDR1 SGHTA and CDR2 FQGNSA. What was sequenced was PBMCs. The rearrangement joins TRBV7-2 to TRBJ2-7; tentative D call: TRBD2 (7 bases). This TCR was recovered from a human donor in good health. CDR3 bases: TGTGCCAGCAGCTTAACGAGCGGGACAACCTACGAGCAGTACTTC. Translated, it gives CASSLTSGTTYEQYF.